The 27 T cell receptor beta chains below come from one sample, sequenced in a study of identifying expanded T cells in peripheral blood. Clones were sequenced by immunoSEQ multiplex PCR, and TCRdb holds only the in-frame ones, with some missing. This repertoire shows about 82,000 clones, approximately 90% found once; its top ten account for 7% to 8.5%. Sequencing was done on a sample of blood. These receptors came from a person aged 18 to 70 in good health.

The chain combines TRBV5-5 with TRBJ2-2; 11 bases map to TRBD2. The J segment lost 2 bases and the V segment lost 0 bases, leaving 6 bases of the junction unmatched. Germline V lookup: CDR1 SGHKS, CDR2 YYEKEE (reference sequence). CDR3 length equals 18 residues. The CDR3 DNA reads TGTGCCAGCAGCTTGGCGCCTAGCGGGGGGCTAAACACCGGGGAGCTGTTTTTT. It encodes CASSLAPSGGLNTGELFF.

The sample holds one count of this clone. The gene calls are TRBV7-2 and TRBJ2-7, with TRBD2 identical over 7 bases. This CDR3 is 16 amino acids long. From germline, CDR1 is SGHTA and CDR2 FQGNSA. With V trimmed by 1 base and J by 4 bases, 10 bases remained unmatched. The CDR3 region is CASSLVGGSRPYEQYF. CDR3 nucleotide sequence: TGTGCCAGCAGCTTAGTAGGCGGGAGTAGGCCTTACGAGCAGTACTTC.

The chain combines TRBV6-5 with TRBJ2-5; D is ambiguous. This CDR3 has 14 residues. Between the trimmed V and J ends, which lost 0 bases and 2 bases, there was a span of 7 bases. In germline, CDR1 is MNHEY, CDR2 SVGAGI. The CDR3 nucleotides are TGTGCCAGCAGTTACTCCTGGGGACAAGAGACCCAGTACTTC. Its protein product is CASSYSWGQETQYF.

The V gene is TRBV11-3, the J gene TRBJ1-2, with a possible D match to TRBD1 (5 bases). CDR1 SGHNT and CDR2 YENEEA come from the germline V gene. The CDR3 is made up of 15 amino acids. The germline V and J ends were trimmed by 1 base and 4 bases, with 13 bases remaining between them. The CDR3 sequence is CASSLGDQETYGYTF. For the CDR3, the DNA is TGTGCCAGCAGCTTAGGGGACCAAGAAACCTATGGCTACACCTTC.

The CDR3, as DNA: TGTGCCAGCACCCACAGGGAGAACACTGAAGCTTTCTTT. The encoded protein is CASTHRENTEAFF. The rearrangement joins TRBV6-5 to TRBJ1-1; tentative D call: TRBD1 (6 bases). V was clipped by 7 bases and J by 1 base, with 10 bases between them. Germline V gene sequence: CDR1 MNHEY, CDR2 SVGAGI. This CDR3 has 13 amino acids.

V usage is TRBV7-2 and J usage is TRBJ2-1; D is unclear. The germline V gene has CDR1 SGHTA and CDR2 FQGNSA. V was pared by 5 bases and J by 0 bases, with 8 bases between. The CDR3 is 14 amino acids. CDR3 in DNA: TGTGCCAGCAGCCTAGTGGGCTCCTACAATGAGCAGTTCTTC. Protein: CASSLVGSYNEQFF. Together with reference TRBV7-2 and TRBJ2-1, the CDR3 gives the full variable domain: GAGVSQSPSNKVTEKGKDVELRCDPISGHTALYWYRQSLGQGLEFLIYFQGNSAPDKSGLPSDRFSAERTGGSVSTLTIQRTQQEDSAVYLCASSLVGSYNEQFFGPGTRLTVL.

The chain uses TRBV5-1 and TRBJ1-6; a possible D gene is TRBD1 (5 bases). The CDR3 spans 15 residues. Germline V CDR1 and CDR2: SGHRS, YFSETQ. Trimming took off 0 bases at V and 10 bases at J, with 14 bases between the two ends. The CDR3, as DNA: TGCGCCAGCAGCTTGGGAGTCAGGGCACACTCACCCCTCCACTTT. Protein: CASSLGVRAHSPLHF. The whole variable domain, remainder taken from reference TRBV5-1 and TRBJ1-6, is KAGVTQTPRYLIKTRGQQVTLSCSPISGHRSVSWYQQTPGQGLQFLFEYFSETQRNKGNFPGRFSGRQFSNSRSEMNVSTLELGDSALYLCASSLGVRAHSPLHFGNGTRLTVT.

This clone was counted only a few times. This rearrangement joins TRBV19 to TRBJ1-5; 11 bases are shared with TRBD1. The V gene's germline CDR1 is LNHDA and CDR2 SQIVND (reference sequence). CDR3 length: 15 residues. With 5 bases clipped from V and 5 bases from J, the junction kept 5 bases outside the gene matches. In DNA, the CDR3 is TGTGCCAGTAGTCTACTGGACAGGGGGCATCAGCCCCAGCATTTT. Its translation is CASSLLDRGHQPQHF.

This chain links TRBV6-5 with TRBJ1-1, with TRBD1 identical over 9 bases. The CDR3 spans 14 residues. Germline lookup yields CDR1 MNHEY and CDR2 SVGAGI. The junction had 7 bases not matched to a gene; V was cut back by 9 bases and J by 2 bases. This CDR3 is CASRTGGVNTEAFF. Here the CDR3 DNA reads TGTGCCAGTCGTACAGGGGGCGTCAACACTGAAGCTTTCTTT.

This chain links TRBV11-3 with TRBJ2-1; D is possibly TRBD1 (5 bases). Germline values: CDR1 SGHNT, CDR2 YENEEA. Trimming took 3 bases from V and 0 from J, leaving 9 bases between them. The CDR3 covers 15 residues. CDR3 loop: CASSFGRDSYNEQFF. The CDR3 region has the DNA TGTGCCAGCAGCTTCGGCAGGGACTCCTACAATGAGCAGTTCTTC.

The CDR3 here is CASSIVGAGNTIYF. CDR3 in DNA: TGTGCCAGTAGTATAGTGGGAGCTGGAAACACCATATATTTT. The chain is built from TRBV19 and TRBJ1-3; D uncertain. V was pared by 1 base and J by 2 bases, with 6 bases between. The CDR3 is 14 residues long. CDR1 is LNHDA, CDR2 SQIVND, per germline (reference sequence).

V gene TRBV11-2 combines with J gene TRBJ2-3, with TRBD1 matching over 7 bases. Germline lookup yields CDR1 SGHAT and CDR2 FQNNGV. CDR3 length equals 15 residues. V trimming: 3 bases; J trimming: 4 bases; junction bases outside the gene matches: 7. CDR3 in amino acids: CASSFPDRASDTQYF. CDR3 bases: TGTGCCAGCAGCTTCCCAGACAGGGCGTCAGATACGCAGTATTTT.

The count of this clone is one. V and J are TRBV7-2 and TRBJ2-1, with D possibly matching TRBD1 (5 bases). Trimming took 1 base from V and 5 from J, leaving 6 bases between them. Germline-derived CDR1 and CDR2 are SGHTA and FQGNSA. This CDR3 comprises 13 residues. The CDR3 DNA sequence: TGTGCCAGCAGCTTAGGGGGCCACAATGAGCAGTTCTTC. It specifies CASSLGGHNEQFF. Looking up the rest from reference TRBV7-2 and TRBJ2-1 gives the full variable domain: GAGVSQSPSNKVTEKGKDVELRCDPISGHTALYWYRQSLGQGLEFLIYFQGNSAPDKSGLPSDRFSAERTGGSVSTLTIQRTQQEDSAVYLCASSLGGHNEQFFGPGTRLTVL.

The V call is TRBV30, the J call TRBJ1-5; D gene uncertain. The CDR3 extends over 16 amino acids. The germline V gene has CDR1 GTSNPN and CDR2 SVGIG (reference sequence). V dropped 5 bases and J dropped 0 bases, with 17 bases sitting between them. The CDR3 DNA reads TGTGCCTGGTGCAAAAGCGGACTGAATAGCAATCAGCCCCAGCATTTT. The encoded protein is CAWCKSGLNSNQPQHF.

The chain employs TRBV6-5 and TRBJ2-7; tentative D call: TRBD1 (6 bases). In germline, CDR1 is MNHEY, CDR2 SVGAGI. V lost 0 bases to trimming and J lost 1 base, with 10 bases between them. This CDR3 contains 15 residues. The CDR3 DNA reads as TGTGCCAGCAGTTACTCGAGGGACAAATCCTACGAGCAGTACTTC. Translated, it gives CASSYSRDKSYEQYF.

The CDR3 DNA reads as TGTGCCAGCTCACCGGAGGAAGAGACCCAGTACTTC. Its translation is CASSPEEETQYF. The chain has TRBV18 and TRBJ2-5; D is perhaps TRBD2 (5 bases). This CDR3 has 12 amino acids. CDR1 is KGHSH, CDR2 LQKENI, per germline. Trimming removed 3 bases from V and 3 bases from J, with 5 bases in between. Full variable domain (missing parts from reference TRBV18 and TRBJ2-5): NAGVMQNPRHLVRRRGQEARLRCSPMKGHSHVYWYRQLPEEGLKFMVYLQKENIIDESGMPKERFSAEFPKEGPSILRIQQVVRGDSAAYFCASSPEEETQYFGPGTRLLVL.

The chain has TRBV2 and TRBJ2-7; D is unclear. The CDR3 length is 12 residues. Per germline, CDR1 SNHLY and CDR2 FYNNEI. Between the trimmed V and J ends, which lost 6 bases and 5 bases, there was a span of 11 bases. The DNA for the CDR3 is TGTGCCAGCAGGACCCTTGCTGACGAGCAGTACTTC. Translated, it gives CASRTLADEQYF.

This clone was found once. This chain joins TRBV25-1 and TRBJ1-2; D not resolved. CDR1 is MGHDK and CDR2 is SYGVNS in the germline V gene. V was shortened by 8 bases and J by 2 bases, with 6 bases between the two germline ends. This CDR3 region has 11 residues. CDR3 bases: TGTGCCAGCGAACGCAACTATGGCTACACCTTC. Translating gives CASERNYGYTF.

This clone was detected once. The V gene is TRBV7-9, the J gene TRBJ2-1; 10 nucleotides agree with TRBD2. With V trimmed by 3 bases and J by 7 bases, 0 bases remained unmatched. There are 13 residues in the CDR3. Germline loops: CDR1 SEHNR, CDR2 FQNEAQ (reference sequence). CDR3 sequence: CASSLGLANEQFF. The CDR3 DNA reads as TGTGCCAGCAGCTTGGGACTAGCGAATGAGCAGTTCTTC.

This clone was found once. The rearrangement links TRBV7-2 to TRBJ1-3; no clear D gene. The CDR3 has 15 residues. The germline CDR1 and CDR2 sequences are SGHTA and FQGNSA. V lost 2 bases, J lost 2 bases, and 10 bases lay in between. Here the CDR3 reads CASSLWYTAGNTIYF. In DNA, the CDR3 is TGTGCCAGCAGCTTATGGTATACTGCTGGAAACACCATATATTTT.

This clone has a single count. This sequence joins TRBV5-1 and TRBJ2-7; the D is unclear. The CDR3 spans 11 residues. Between the trimmed V and J ends, which lost 4 bases and 1 base, there was a span of 3 bases. Germline V gene sequence: CDR1 SGHRS, CDR2 YFSETQ. CDR3 amino acids: CASSGSYEQYF. For the CDR3, the DNA is TGCGCCAGCAGCGGGTCCTACGAGCAGTACTTC.

This clone turned up a few times. This sequence joins TRBV29-1 and TRBJ1-3; possibly TRBD1 for D (5 bases). Germline CDR1 SQVTM, CDR2 ANQGSEA. This CDR3 is 14 amino acids long. V shed 5 bases and J shed 8 bases, with 19 bases lying between them. CDR3 residues: CSVISWGQADTIYF. The CDR3 nucleotides are TGCAGCGTTATTAGCTGGGGCCAAGCTGACACCATATATTTT.

This chain connects TRBV6-5 to TRBJ1-6; a weak D match, TRBD1 (6 bases). Germline CDR1 reads MNHEY; CDR2 reads SVGAGI. V was pared by 7 bases and J by 6 bases, with 16 bases between. The CDR3 extends over 15 amino acids. CDR3 amino acids: CASTRGNRVNSPLHF. DNA of the CDR3: TGTGCCAGCACCCGAGGGAACAGGGTTAATTCACCCCTCCACTTT.

The chain uses TRBV29-1 and TRBJ1-3; no definite D call. There are 13 residues in the CDR3. Germline-derived CDR1 and CDR2 are SQVTM and ANQGSEA. The V gene lost 4 bases and the J gene lost 4 bases, with 11 bases spanning the gap. CDR3 protein: CSVVVMEGNTIYF. Here the CDR3 DNA reads TGCAGCGTTGTCGTCATGGAGGGAAACACCATATATTTT.

The chain carries TRBV19 and TRBJ2-2, with 9 nucleotides matching TRBD1. Germline assignment: CDR1 LNHDA and CDR2 SQIVND (reference sequence). With 11 bases clipped from V and 0 bases from J, the junction kept 4 bases outside the gene matches. This CDR3 is 14 amino acids long. The CDR3, as DNA: TGTGCCGTAAGGACAGGGGCGAACACCGGGGAGCTGTTTTTT. It specifies CAVRTGANTGELFF.

The chain employs TRBV11-3 and TRBJ1-1, with 10 bases matching TRBD1. CDR1 and CDR2 (germline): SGHNT, YENEEA. The ends lost 2 bases at V and 4 bases at J; junction bases unmatched: 4. CDR3 length equals 15 residues. The CDR3 DNA reads TGTGCCAGCAGCTTAACTCGGACAGGGGGCACTGAAGCTTTCTTT. The encoded protein is CASSLTRTGGTEAFF.

The sample holds a few counts of this clone. The rearrangement links TRBV6-4 to TRBJ2-2; 10 positions match TRBD2. The trim removed 2 bases at V and 6 bases at J, leaving 0 bases unmatched. The CDR3 has 14 amino acids. The V gene's germline CDR1 is MRHNA and CDR2 SNTAGT. In nucleotides, the CDR3 is TGTGCCAGCAGTGACAGCGGGGGGGCCGGGGAGCTGTTTTTT. It codes for CASSDSGGAGELFF.